This T cell receptor beta chain was sequenced in a study of identical twins. Germline lookup yields CDR1 LGHNA and CDR2 YNFKEQ. CDR3 length equals 15 residues. V lost 4 bases and J lost 0, with 10 bases in between. TCRdb ran MiXCR on the 5' RACE reads and lists one entry per CDR3 protein. The table lists around 1.7 million distinct CDR3 sequences, under 35% of them singletons. The material sequenced was cord blood. The clonotype originates from a newborn girl in good health. The chain couples TRBV4-2 to TRBJ2-1; weak D call: TRBD2 (6 bases). The CDR3 loop is CASSPERVSYNEQFF. As DNA, the CDR3 is TGTGCCAGCAGCCCTGAGCGGGTCTCCTACAATGAGCAGTTCTTC.